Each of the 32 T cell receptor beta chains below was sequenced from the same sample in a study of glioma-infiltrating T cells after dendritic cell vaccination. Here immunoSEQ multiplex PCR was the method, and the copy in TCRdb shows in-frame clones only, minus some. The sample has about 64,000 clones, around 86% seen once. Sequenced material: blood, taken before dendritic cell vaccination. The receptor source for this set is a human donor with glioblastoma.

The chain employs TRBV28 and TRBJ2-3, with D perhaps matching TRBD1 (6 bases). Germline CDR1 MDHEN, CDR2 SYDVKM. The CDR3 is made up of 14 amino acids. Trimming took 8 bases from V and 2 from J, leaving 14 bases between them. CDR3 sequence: CASEAAGVTDTQYF. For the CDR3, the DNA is TGTGCCAGCGAGGCTGCAGGGGTCACAGATACGCAGTATTTT. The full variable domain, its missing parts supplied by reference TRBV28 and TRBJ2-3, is DVKVTQSSRYLVKRTGEKVFLECVQDMDHENMFWYRQDPGLGLRLIYFSYDVKMKEKGDIPEGYSVSREKKERFSLILESASTNQTSMYLCASEAAGVTDTQYFGPGTRLTVL.

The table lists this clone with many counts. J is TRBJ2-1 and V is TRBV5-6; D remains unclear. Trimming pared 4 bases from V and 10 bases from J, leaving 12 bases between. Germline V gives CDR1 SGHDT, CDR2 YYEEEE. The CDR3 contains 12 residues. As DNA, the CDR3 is TGTGCCAGCAGCACTTTGAGGCACGAGCAGTTCTTC. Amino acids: CASSTLRHEQFF.

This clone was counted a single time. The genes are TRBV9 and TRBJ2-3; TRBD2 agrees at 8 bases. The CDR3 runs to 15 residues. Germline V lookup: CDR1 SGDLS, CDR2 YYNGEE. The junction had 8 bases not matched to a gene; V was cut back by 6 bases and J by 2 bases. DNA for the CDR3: TGTGCCAGCACGAGCTCGGGGGGGCCCACAGATACGCAGTATTTT. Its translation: CASTSSGGPTDTQYF.

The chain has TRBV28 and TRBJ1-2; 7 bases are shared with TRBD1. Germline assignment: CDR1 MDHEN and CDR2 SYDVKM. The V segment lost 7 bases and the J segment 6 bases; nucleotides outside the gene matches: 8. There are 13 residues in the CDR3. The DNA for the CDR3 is TGTGCCAGCAAAAGGACAGGAACCGATGGCTACACCTTC. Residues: CASKRTGTDGYTF.

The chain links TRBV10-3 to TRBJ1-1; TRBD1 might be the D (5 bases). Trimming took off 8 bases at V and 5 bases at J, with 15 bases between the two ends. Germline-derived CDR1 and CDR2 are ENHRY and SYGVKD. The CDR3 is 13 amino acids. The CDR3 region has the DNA TGTGCCATCTCGGATGCCAGGGAAACTGAAGCTTTCTTT. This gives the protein CAISDARETEAFF.

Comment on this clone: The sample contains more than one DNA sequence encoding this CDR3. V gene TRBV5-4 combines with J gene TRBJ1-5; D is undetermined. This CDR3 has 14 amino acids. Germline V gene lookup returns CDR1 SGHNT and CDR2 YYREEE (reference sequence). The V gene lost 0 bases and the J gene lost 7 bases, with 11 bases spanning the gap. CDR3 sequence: CASSLGGSGQPQHF. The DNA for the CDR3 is TGTGCCAGCAGCTTGGGTGGGTCGGGACAGCCCCAGCATTTT.

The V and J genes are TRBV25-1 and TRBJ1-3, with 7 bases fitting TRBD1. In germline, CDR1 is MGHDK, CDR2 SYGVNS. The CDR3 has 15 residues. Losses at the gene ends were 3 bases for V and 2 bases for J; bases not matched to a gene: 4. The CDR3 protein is CASSDPTGAGNTIYF. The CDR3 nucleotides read TGTGCCAGCAGTGACCCTACAGGGGCTGGAAACACCATATATTTT.

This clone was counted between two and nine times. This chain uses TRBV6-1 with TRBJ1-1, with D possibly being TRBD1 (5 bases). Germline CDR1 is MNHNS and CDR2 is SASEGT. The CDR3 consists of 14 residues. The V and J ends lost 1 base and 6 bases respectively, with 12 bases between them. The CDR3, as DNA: TGTGCCAGCAGTGAAGAGCAGACAGTCGCTGAAGCTTTCTTT. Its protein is CASSEEQTVAEAFF.

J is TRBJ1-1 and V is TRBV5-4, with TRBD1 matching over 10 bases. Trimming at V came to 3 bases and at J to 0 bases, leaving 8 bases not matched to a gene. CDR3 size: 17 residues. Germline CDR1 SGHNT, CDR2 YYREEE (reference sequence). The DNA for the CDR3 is TGTGCCAGCAGCTCCCCGACAGGGGGCTTGATGAACACTGAAGCTTTCTTT. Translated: CASSSPTGGLMNTEAFF.

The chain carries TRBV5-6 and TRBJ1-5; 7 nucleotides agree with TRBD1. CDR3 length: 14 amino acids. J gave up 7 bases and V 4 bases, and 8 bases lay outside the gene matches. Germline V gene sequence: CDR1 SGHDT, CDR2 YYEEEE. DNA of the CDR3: TGTGCCAGCAGCGTTTACAGGGGTGAACAGCCCCAGCATTTT. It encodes CASSVYRGEQPQHF.

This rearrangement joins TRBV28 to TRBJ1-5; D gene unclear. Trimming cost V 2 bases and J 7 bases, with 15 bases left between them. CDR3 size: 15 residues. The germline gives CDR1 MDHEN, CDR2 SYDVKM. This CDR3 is CASSLGPRGGQPQHF. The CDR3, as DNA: TGTGCCAGCAGTTTAGGGCCTCGGGGAGGACAGCCCCAGCATTTT.

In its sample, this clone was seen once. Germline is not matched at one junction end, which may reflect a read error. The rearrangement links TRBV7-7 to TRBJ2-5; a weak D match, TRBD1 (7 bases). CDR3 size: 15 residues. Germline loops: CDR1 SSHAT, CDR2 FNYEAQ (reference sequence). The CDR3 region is CASSTRGDPAETQYF. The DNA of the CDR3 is TGTGCTAGCAGCACCAGGGGGGACCCGGCGGAGACCCAGTACTTC.

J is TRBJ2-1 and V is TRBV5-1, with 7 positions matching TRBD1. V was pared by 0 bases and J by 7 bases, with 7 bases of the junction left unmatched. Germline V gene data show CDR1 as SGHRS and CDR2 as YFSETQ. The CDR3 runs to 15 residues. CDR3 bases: TGCGCCAGCAGCTTGGAGGTAATACAGGGGAATGAGCAGTTCTTC. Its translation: CASSLEVIQGNEQFF.

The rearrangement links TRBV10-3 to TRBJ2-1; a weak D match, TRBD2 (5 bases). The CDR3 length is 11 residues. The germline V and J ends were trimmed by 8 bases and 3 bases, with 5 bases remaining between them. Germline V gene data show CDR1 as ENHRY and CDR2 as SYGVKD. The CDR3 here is CAIRDYNEQFF. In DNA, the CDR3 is TGTGCCATCCGGGACTACAATGAGCAGTTCTTC.

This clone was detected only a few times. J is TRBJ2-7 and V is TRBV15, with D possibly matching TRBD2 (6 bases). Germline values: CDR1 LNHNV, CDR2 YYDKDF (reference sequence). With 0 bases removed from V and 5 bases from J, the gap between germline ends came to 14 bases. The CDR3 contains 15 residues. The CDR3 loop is CATSRDGRLEDEQYF. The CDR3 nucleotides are TGTGCCACCAGCAGAGATGGGCGACTAGAAGACGAGCAGTACTTC.

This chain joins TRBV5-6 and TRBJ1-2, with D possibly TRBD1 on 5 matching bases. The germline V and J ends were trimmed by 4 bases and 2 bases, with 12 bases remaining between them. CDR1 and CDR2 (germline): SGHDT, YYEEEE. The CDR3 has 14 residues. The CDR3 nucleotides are TGTGCCAGCAGCCCCCCGCAGGGCAACTATGGCTACACCTTC. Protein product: CASSPPQGNYGYTF.

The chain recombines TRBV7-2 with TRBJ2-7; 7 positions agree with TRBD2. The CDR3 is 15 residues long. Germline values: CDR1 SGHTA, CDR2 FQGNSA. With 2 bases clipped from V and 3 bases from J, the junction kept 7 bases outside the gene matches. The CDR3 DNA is TGTGCCAGCAGCTTACCTCCCCAGCGGGGCTACGAGCAGTACTTC. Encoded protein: CASSLPPQRGYEQYF.

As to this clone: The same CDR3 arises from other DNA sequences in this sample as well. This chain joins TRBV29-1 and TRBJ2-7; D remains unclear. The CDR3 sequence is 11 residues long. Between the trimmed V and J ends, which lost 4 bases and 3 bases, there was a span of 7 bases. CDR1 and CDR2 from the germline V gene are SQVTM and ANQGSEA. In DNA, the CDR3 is TGCAGCGTTGGAGCAGGCTACGAGCAGTACTTC. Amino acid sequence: CSVGAGYEQYF.

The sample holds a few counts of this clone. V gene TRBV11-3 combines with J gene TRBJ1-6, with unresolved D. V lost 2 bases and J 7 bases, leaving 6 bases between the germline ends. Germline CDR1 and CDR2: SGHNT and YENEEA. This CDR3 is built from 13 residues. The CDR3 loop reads CASSLSRNSPLHF. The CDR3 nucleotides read TGTGCCAGCAGCTTATCGCGGAATTCACCCCTCCACTTT.

The CDR3 protein is CASSSPGTASTDTQYF. The CDR3 DNA reads TGTGCCAGCAGTTCCCCTGGGACAGCTAGCACAGATACGCAGTATTTT. The chain combines TRBV27 with TRBJ2-3; 7 bases fit TRBD1. The CDR3 consists of 16 residues. J was trimmed by 0 bases and V by 4 bases; bases with no gene match: 7. CDR1 and CDR2 (germline): MNHEY, SMNVEV (reference sequence).

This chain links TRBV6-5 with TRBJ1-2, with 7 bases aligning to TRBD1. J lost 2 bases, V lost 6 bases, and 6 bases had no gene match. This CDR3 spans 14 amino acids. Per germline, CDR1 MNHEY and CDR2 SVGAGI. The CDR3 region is CASRRQGTNYGYTF. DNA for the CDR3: TGTGCCAGCAGACGACAGGGAACAAACTATGGCTACACCTTC.

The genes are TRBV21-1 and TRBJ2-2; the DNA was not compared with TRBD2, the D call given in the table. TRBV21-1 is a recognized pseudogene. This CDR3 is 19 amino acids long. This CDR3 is CASSKSQRGESGNTGELFF. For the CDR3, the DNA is TGTGCCAGCAGCAAGAGTCAGCGGGGGGAAAGTGGGAACACCGGGGAGCTGTTTTTT.

The CDR3 spells CASSLGSGTLYGYTF. The CDR3 nucleotides are TGTGCCAGCAGCTTAGGATCCGGGACACTTTATGGCTACACCTTC. The chain links TRBV27 to TRBJ1-2; a possible D gene is TRBD1 (6 bases). The germline gives CDR1 MNHEY, CDR2 SMNVEV (reference sequence). The V end lost 6 bases, the J end lost 5 bases, and 19 bases lay between the germline ends. The CDR3 loop spans 15 amino acids.

The CDR3 loop is CASRMDRGRNTEAFF. CDR3 sequence (DNA): TGTGCCAGCAGGATGGACAGGGGGCGGAACACTGAAGCTTTCTTT. The V and J genes are TRBV2 and TRBJ1-1; 11 nucleotides align to TRBD1. V trimming: 6 bases; J trimming: 1 base; junction bases outside the gene matches: 4. There are 15 residues in the CDR3. The V gene's germline CDR1 is SNHLY and CDR2 FYNNEI.

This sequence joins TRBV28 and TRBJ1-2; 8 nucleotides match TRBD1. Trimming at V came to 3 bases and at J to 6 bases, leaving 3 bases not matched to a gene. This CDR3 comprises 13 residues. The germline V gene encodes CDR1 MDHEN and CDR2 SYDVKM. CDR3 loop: CASSLTGVNGYTF. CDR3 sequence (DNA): TGTGCCAGCAGTTTGACAGGGGTAAATGGCTACACCTTC.

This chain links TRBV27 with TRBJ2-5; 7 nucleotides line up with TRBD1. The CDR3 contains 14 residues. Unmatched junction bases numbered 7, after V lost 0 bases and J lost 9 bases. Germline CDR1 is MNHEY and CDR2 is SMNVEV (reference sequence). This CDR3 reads CASSLSMTGWAQYF. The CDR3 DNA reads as TGTGCCAGCAGTTTATCGATGACAGGGTGGGCCCAGTACTTC.

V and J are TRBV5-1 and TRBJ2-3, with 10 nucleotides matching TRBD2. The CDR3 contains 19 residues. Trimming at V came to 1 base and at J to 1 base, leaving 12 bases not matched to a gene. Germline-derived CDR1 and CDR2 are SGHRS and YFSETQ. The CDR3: CASSLTLRLTSGRTDTQYF. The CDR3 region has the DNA TGCGCCAGCAGCTTGACACTACGACTGACTAGCGGGCGCACAGATACGCAGTATTTT.

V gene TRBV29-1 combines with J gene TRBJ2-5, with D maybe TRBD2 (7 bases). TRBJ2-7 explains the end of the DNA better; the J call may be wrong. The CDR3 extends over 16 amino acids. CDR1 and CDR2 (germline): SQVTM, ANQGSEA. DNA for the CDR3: TGCAGCGTCCTTCGGGGAGGGGGTGGGCTTTCCTACGAGCAGTACTTC. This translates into CSVLRGGGGLSYEQYF.

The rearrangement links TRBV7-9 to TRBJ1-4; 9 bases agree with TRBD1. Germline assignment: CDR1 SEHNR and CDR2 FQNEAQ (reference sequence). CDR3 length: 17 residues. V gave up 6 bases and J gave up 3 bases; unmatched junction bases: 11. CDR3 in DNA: TGTGCCAGCAGTTCAGGGGACAGGGAGGTCGCTAATGAAAAACTGTTTTTT. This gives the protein CASSSGDREVANEKLFF.

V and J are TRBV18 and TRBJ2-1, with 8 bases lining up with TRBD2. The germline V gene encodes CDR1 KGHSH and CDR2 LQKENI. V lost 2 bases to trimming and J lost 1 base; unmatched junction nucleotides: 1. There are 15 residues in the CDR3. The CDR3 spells CASSPKRGSYNEQFF. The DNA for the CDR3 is TGTGCCAGCTCACCAAAGCGGGGGTCCTACAATGAGCAGTTCTTC. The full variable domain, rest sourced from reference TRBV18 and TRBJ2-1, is NAGVMQNPRHLVRRRGQEARLRCSPMKGHSHVYWYRQLPEEGLKFMVYLQKENIIDESGMPKERFSAEFPKEGPSILRIQQVVRGDSAAYFCASSPKRGSYNEQFFGPGTRLTVL.

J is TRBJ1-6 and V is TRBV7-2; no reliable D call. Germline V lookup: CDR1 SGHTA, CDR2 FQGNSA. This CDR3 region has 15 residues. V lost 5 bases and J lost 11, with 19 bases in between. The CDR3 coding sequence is TGTGCCAGCAGCCCCCGCCAGAGGGCTGGGGCACCCCTCCACTTT. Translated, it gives CASSPRQRAGAPLHF. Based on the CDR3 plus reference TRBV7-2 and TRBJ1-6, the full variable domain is GAGVSQSPSNKVTEKGKDVELRCDPISGHTALYWYRQSLGQGLEFLIYFQGNSAPDKSGLPSDRFSAERTGGSVSTLTIQRTQQEDSAVYLCASSPRQRAGAPLHFGNGTRLTVT.

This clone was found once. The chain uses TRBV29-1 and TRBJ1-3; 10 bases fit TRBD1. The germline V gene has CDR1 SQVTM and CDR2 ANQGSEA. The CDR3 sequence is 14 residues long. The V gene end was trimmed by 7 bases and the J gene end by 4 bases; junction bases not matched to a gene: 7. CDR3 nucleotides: TGCAGCGCGTGGGACAGGGGTGACGGAAACACCATATATTTT. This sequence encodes CSAWDRGDGNTIYF.